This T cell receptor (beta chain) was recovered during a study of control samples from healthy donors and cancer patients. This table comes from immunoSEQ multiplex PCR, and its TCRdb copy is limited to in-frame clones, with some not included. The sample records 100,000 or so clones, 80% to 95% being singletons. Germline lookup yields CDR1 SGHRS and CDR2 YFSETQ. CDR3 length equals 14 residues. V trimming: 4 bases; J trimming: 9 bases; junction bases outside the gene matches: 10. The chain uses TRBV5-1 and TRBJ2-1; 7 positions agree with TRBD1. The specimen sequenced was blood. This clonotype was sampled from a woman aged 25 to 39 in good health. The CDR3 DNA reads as TGCGCCAGCAGCCCGGGGACAGCGGCTAGTGAGCAGTTCTTC. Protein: CASSPGTAASEQFF. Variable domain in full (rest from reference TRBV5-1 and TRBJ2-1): KAGVTQTPRYLIKTRGQQVTLSCSPISGHRSVSWYQQTPGQGLQFLFEYFSETQRNKGNFPGRFSGRQFSNSRSEMNVSTLELGDSALYLCASSPGTAASEQFFGPGTRLTVL.